This T cell receptor beta chain was obtained from a study of monozygotic twins with inflammatory bowel disease. In germline, CDR1 is DFQATT, CDR2 SNEGSKA (reference sequence). The CDR3 contains 14 residues. Samples each yielded cDNA through eight separate reactions. TCRdb reprocessed the 5' RACE reads, keeping one entry per CDR3 protein, no DNA. The sample shows about 350,000 distinct CDR3 sequences, and 2% to 2.5% sits with its ten largest clones. Overall study results and limits: The data did not back a single strong IBD-associated clonotype or signal. Using the inverse Simpson index, IBD patients had lower TCRbeta diversity than healthy co-twins.

A word on this clonotype: Its specificity is not known.

The TCR comes from a human donor with ulcerative colitis or Crohn's disease, or a healthy co-twin of an affected twin (not recorded which). The rearrangement uses TRBV20-1 and TRBJ1-6; TCRdb names TRBD1, which stays unverified in the absence of DNA. The sequencing sample was made of blood. The CDR3 region is CSASLDRENSPLHF.